A single sample gave rise to the 2 T cell receptor beta chains below, sequenced in a study of beta chain features in type 1 diabetes. General study points: Type 1 diabetes patients showed a moderate but significant shortening of TCRB CDR3s in all four CD4+ subsets.

Their antigens are not known. The whole isolated RNA underwent reverse transcription, so sequencing captured expressed TCRB transcripts. Using immunoSEQ multiplex PCR, the repertoire was profiled, and TCRdb retains in-frame clones only, with some absent. Of around 100,000 clones listed, approximately 30% were seen once; the top ten hold 0.5% to 0.55%. The sample taken for sequencing was central memory CD4+ T cells from blood. The receptors derive from a woman aged 18 to 35 with type 1 diabetes.

This clone occurred a few times. One end of the junction is discordant with germline, which a read error may explain. The V call is TRBV28, the J call TRBJ2-1; 13 bases line up with TRBD2. CDR1 is MDHEN, CDR2 SYDVKM, per germline. This CDR3 is 14 amino acids long. The CDR3 bases are TGTGCCAGCAGTTTACTAAGGACTAGCGGGAGCCACATCTTC. Translation: CASSLLRTSGSHIF.

The chain links TRBV9 to TRBJ2-3, with unresolved D. The CDR3 has 15 residues. V gave up 0 bases and J gave up 6 bases, with 14 bases separating them. Germline lookup yields CDR1 SGDLS and CDR2 YYNGEE. CDR3 DNA sequence: TGTGCCAGCAGCGTAGGAGGCCCCTCCCGCGATACGCAGTATTTT. Translating it yields CASSVGGPSRDTQYF.